This entry is about one T cell receptor beta chain. Antigen unknown. This record belongs to a study of OX40 agonist ivuxolimab in advanced cancers. Germline values: CDR1 SEHNR, CDR2 FQNEAQ (reference sequence). The CDR3 totals 11 residues. V was shortened by 1 base and J by 5 bases, with 2 bases between the two germline ends. The protocol was immunoSEQ multiplex PCR, while the TCRdb copy is restricted to in-frame clones and leaves out a portion. The sample comprises 50,000 to 65,000 clones, approximately 91% of which are singletons, and approximately 5.4% rests with the top ten. Whole-study findings and limits: Expanded clones were, on average, more numerous in CD8+ T cells than in CD4+.

This chain uses TRBV7-9 with TRBJ1-1; D gene unclear. The sequence was obtained from an adult with an advanced solid tumor such as melanoma, head and neck, liver or kidney cancer. The material sequenced was CD4+ or CD8+ T cells sorted from blood, taken in a trial of the OX40 agonist ivuxolimab. CDR3 coding DNA: TGTGCCAGCAGCTTAGAGACTGAAGCTTTCTTT. This sequence encodes CASSLETEAFF.